This T cell receptor beta chain comes out of a study of blood T cell repertoires in COVID-19. Whole-study context: Sample material is recorded as cDNA or gDNA derived from T cells, B-cell-depleted T cells, or PBMCs.

Germline assignment: CDR1 SGHRS and CDR2 YFSETQ. V was clipped by 0 bases and J by 4 bases; unmatched bases: 6. CDR3 length equals 15 residues. Data came from immunoSEQ multiplex PCR; TCRdb stores just in-frame clones and leaves some out. The profile shows 140,000 to 150,000 clones, roughly 80% of them singletons. V and J are TRBV5-1 and TRBJ2-5; 7 positions agree with TRBD2. This sequence was found in a human donor in a cohort sampled during active COVID-19. Sequenced material: peripheral blood. CDR3: CASSLAAGVGETQYF. In DNA, the CDR3 is TGCGCCAGCAGCTTGGCGGCGGGGGTAGGAGAGACCCAGTACTTC.